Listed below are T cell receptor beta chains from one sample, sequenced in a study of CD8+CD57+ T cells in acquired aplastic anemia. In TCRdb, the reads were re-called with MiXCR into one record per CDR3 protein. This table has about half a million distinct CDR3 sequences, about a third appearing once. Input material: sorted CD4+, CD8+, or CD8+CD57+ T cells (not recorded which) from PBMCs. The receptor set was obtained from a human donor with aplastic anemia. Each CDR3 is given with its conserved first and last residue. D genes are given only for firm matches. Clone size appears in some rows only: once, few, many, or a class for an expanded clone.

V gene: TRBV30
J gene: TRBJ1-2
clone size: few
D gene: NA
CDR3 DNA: TGTGCCTGGAGTGTACTCCGAGGGTTAGGCTACACCTTC
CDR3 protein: CAWSVLRGLGYTF

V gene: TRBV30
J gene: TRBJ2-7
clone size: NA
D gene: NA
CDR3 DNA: TGTGCCTGGACCCTGGGGGGCCTCGGCGAGCAGTACTTC
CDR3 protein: CAWTLGGLGEQYF

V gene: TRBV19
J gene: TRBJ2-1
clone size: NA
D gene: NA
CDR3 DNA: TGTGCCAGTAGCCAGTCAGGGGCCTACAATGAGCAGTTCTTC
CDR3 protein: CASSQSGAYNEQFF

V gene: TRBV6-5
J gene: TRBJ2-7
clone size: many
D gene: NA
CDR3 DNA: TGTGCCAGCAGTTACGGTGCTCCCTACGAGCAGTACTTC
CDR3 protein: CASSYGAPYEQYF

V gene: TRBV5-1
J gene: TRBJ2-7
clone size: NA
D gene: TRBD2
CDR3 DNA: TGCGCCAGCAGCTTGGCCCCAGGAGCGGGAGTGAAAGAGCAGTACTTC
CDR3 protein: CASSLAPGAGVKEQYF

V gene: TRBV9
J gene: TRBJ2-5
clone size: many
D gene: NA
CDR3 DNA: TGTGCCAGCAGCGGCCAAGGGACCGCGGGGGAGACCCAGTACTTC
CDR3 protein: CASSGQGTAGETQYF

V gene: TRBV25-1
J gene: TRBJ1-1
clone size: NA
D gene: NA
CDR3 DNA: TGTGCCTGGAGTGTCAGGGCTACTGAAGCTTTCTTT
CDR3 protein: CAWSVRATEAFF

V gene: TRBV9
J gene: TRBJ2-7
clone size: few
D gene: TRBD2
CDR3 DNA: TGTGCCAGCAGCGCGGGAGCGGGAAACTCCTACGAGCAGTACTTC
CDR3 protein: CASSAGAGNSYEQYF

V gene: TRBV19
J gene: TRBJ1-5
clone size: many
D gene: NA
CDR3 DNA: TGTGCCAGTGGAGTAAGGAGTAATCAGCCCCAGCATTTT
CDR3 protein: CASGVRSNQPQHF

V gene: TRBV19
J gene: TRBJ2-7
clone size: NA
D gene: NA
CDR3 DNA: TGTGCCAGTAGTACCGGGCAGGGTACCTACGAGCAGTACTTC
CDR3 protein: CASSTGQGTYEQYF

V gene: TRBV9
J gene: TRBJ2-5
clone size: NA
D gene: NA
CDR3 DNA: TGTGCCAGCAGCGTAGGGTCTGACCAAGAGACCCAGTACTTC
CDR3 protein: CASSVGSDQETQYF

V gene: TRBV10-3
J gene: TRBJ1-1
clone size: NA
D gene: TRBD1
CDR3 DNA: TGTGCCATCAGTGACAGGGGGGGTGAAGCTTTCTTT
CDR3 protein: CAISDRGGEAFF

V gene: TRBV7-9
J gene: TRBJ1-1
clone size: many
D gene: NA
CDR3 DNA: TGTGCCAGCACTAATACAAGCCCTGAAGCTTTCTTT
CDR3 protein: CASTNTSPEAFF

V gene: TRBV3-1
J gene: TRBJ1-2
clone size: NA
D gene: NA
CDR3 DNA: TGTGCCAGCAGCCGGGCAGGGTCGGAACTTTATGGCTACACCTTC
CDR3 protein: CASSRAGSELYGYTF

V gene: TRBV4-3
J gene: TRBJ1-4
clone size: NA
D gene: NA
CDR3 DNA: TGCGCCAGCAGCCAAGTTACAGCCCGCGAAAAACTGTTTTTT
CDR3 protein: CASSQVTAREKLFF

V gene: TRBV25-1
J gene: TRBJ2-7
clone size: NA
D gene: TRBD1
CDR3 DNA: TGTGCCAGCATGGGGACAGGGGACTACGAGCAGTACTTC
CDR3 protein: CASMGTGDYEQYF

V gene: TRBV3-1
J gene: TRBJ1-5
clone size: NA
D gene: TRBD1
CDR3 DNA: TGTGCCAGCAGCCAGGACAGGGGGCTAGAGCCCCAGCATTTT
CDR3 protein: CASSQDRGLEPQHF

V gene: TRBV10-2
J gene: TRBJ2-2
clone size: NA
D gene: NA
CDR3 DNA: TGCGCCAGTGAGGCGGATCGTGCGGGTTTTTCCGGGGAGCTGTTTTTT
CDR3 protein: CASEADRAGFSGELFF

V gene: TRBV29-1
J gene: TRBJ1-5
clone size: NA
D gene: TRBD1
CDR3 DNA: TGCAGCGTTGAGGACAGGGACGGTCAGCCCCAGCATTTT
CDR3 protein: CSVEDRDGQPQHF

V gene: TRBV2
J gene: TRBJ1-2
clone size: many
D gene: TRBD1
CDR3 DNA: TGTGCCAGCAGTGGCCGGACAGGGAACGGCTACACCTTC
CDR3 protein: CASSGRTGNGYTF

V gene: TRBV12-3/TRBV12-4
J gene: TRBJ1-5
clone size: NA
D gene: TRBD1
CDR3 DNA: TGTGCCAGCAGCTTTACAGGGGCTTATCAGCCCCAGCATTTT
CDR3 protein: CASSFTGAYQPQHF

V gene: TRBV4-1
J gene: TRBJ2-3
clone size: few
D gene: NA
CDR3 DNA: TGCGCCAGCAGGATGGGGACACTGACAGATACGCAGTATTTT
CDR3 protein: CASRMGTLTDTQYF

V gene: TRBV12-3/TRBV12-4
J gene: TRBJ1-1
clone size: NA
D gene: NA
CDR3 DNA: TGTGCCAGCAGGGGGTGGGGCGAGAACACTGAAGCTTTCTTT
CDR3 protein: CASRGWGENTEAFF

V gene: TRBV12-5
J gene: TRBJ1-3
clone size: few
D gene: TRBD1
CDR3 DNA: TGTGCTAGTGGACGACAGGGCGCCGACACCATATATTTT
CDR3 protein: CASGRQGADTIYF

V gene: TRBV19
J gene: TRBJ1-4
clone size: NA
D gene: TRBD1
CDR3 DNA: TGTGCCAGTAGTGTCCCGGGACAGGGCCTAGAAAAACTGTTTTTT
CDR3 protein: CASSVPGQGLEKLFF

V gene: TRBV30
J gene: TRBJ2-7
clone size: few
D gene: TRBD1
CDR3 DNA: TGTGCCTGGAGTTTCCCGCAGGGGGCCTCCTACGAGCAGTACTTC
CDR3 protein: CAWSFPQGASYEQYF

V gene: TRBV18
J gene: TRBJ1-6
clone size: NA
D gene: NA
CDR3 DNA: TGTGCCAGCTCACCGGGAGGAGTGGATTCACCCCTCCACTTT
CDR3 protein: CASSPGGVDSPLHF

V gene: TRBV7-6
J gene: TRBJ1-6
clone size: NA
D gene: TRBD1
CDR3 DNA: TGTGCCAGCAGCTTAACGGCAGGGGGAGGGGCAGACCTCCACTTT
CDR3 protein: CASSLTAGGGADLHF

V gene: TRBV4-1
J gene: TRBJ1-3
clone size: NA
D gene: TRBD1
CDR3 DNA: TGCGCCAGCAGCCAAGCGACAGGGGGCCTTGGAAACACCATATATTTT
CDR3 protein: CASSQATGGLGNTIYF

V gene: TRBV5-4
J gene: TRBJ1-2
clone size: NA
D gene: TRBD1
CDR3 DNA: TGTGCCAGCAGCATAATTATGGGACAGGGAGCGAATGGCTACACCTTC
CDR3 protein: CASSIIMGQGANGYTF

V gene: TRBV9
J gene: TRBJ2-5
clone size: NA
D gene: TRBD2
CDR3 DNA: TGTGCCAGCAGCGGACAAGGACTAGCGGGAGAGACCCAGTACTTC
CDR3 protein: CASSGQGLAGETQYF